This passage covers 26 T cell receptor beta chains from one sample sequenced in a study of blood T cell repertoires in COVID-19. The data were produced by immunoSEQ multiplex PCR, yet TCRdb's version contains in-frame clones alone and is incomplete. This sample has about 140,000 clones, with roughly 84% found just once. The specimen was peripheral blood. The receptor set was obtained from a woman aged 55 to 70 with acute or convalescent COVID-19.

This chain uses TRBV12-3 or TRBV12-4 with TRBJ1-2; D uncertain. The CDR3 sequence is 12 residues long. Trimming removed 3 bases at V and 8 bases at J, with 10 bases between. CDR3 sequence (DNA): TGTGCCAGCAGTTTTGCAGGAAACGGCTACACCTTC. Its translation: CASSFAGNGYTF.

The rearrangement uses TRBV19 and TRBJ2-1, with 7 bases fitting TRBD2. The CDR3 sequence is 16 residues long. V gave up 0 bases and J gave up 0 bases; unmatched junction bases: 2. Germline V CDR1 and CDR2: LNHDA, SQIVND (reference sequence). The CDR3 DNA is TGTGCCAGTAGTATAGATACGGGAGGCTCCTACAATGAGCAGTTCTTC. As protein: CASSIDTGGSYNEQFF.

V is TRBV11-2 and J is TRBJ2-3, with D maybe TRBD2 (5 bases). V was trimmed by 0 bases and J by 4 bases, leaving 5 bases between them. The CDR3 is made up of 13 amino acids. Germline V CDR1 and CDR2: SGHAT, FQNNGV. CDR3 in DNA: TGTGCCAGCAGCTTAGAGCGGGCAGATACGCAGTATTTT. Its protein is CASSLERADTQYF.

The genes are TRBV7-3 and TRBJ1-1; no clear D. CDR1 is SGHTA, CDR2 FQGTGA, per germline. CDR3 size: 12 residues. Trimming took off 2 bases at V and 7 bases at J, with 8 bases between the two ends. CDR3 residues: CASSLGGNEAFF. The CDR3 nucleotides read TGTGCCAGCAGCTTAGGAGGGAATGAAGCTTTCTTT.

This chain joins TRBV19 and TRBJ2-3, with D possibly being TRBD2 (7 bases). Trimming cost V 6 bases and J 10 bases, with 14 bases left between them. Germline-derived CDR1 and CDR2 are LNHDA and SQIVND (reference sequence). CDR3 size: 12 residues. The CDR3 loop is CASSRRGAAQYF. CDR3 coding DNA: TGTGCCAGTAGCCGTCGGGGGGCTGCGCAGTATTTT.

This clone was seen a single time. The V and J genes are TRBV30 and TRBJ2-7; TRBD1 matches 9 bases. CDR1 is GTSNPN, CDR2 SVGIG, per germline (reference sequence). Unmatched junction bases numbered 7, after V lost 7 bases and J lost 6 bases. The CDR3 is 12 amino acids. In DNA, the CDR3 is TGTGCCTCCTGGGACAGGGTGGGCGAGCAGTACTTC. Its protein is CASWDRVGEQYF.

This clone came up a few times. This rearrangement joins TRBV28 to TRBJ2-2, with D possibly TRBD1 on 6 matching bases. From germline, CDR1 is MDHEN and CDR2 SYDVKM. Trimming shortened V by 6 bases and J by 7 bases, and 9 bases separated the two germline ends. CDR3 size: 12 residues. CDR3 coding DNA: TGTGCCAGCAGGCTACAGGGCGGGGAGCTGTTTTTT. It codes for CASRLQGGELFF.

V gene TRBV6-5 combines with J gene TRBJ2-1; D may be TRBD1 (5 bases). The CDR3 is made up of 14 amino acids. Looked up from germline, CDR1 is MNHEY and CDR2 is SVGAGI. The V end lost 10 bases, the J end lost 0 bases, and 13 bases lay between the germline ends. The CDR3: CATQQGISYNEQFF. CDR3 DNA: TGTGCCACCCAGCAGGGTATCTCCTACAATGAGCAGTTCTTC.

The gene calls are TRBV25-1 and TRBJ1-3; D uncertain. V lost 1 base and J lost 0, with 7 bases in between. The CDR3 runs 15 residues. From germline, CDR1 is MGHDK and CDR2 SYGVNS. As DNA, the CDR3 is TGTGCCAGCAGTGAATCGGCAGGCTCTGGAAACACCATATATTTT. It codes for CASSESAGSGNTIYF.

The J gene is TRBJ2-2, the V gene TRBV21-1; the table's D call TRBD2 went unverified against the DNA. TRBV21-1 is annotated as a pseudogene. The CDR3 extends over 17 amino acids. The CDR3 spells CASSKERAGGNPGELFF. DNA for the CDR3: TGTGCCAGCAGCAAGGAGCGAGCGGGAGGGAACCCCGGGGAGCTGTTTTTT.

The rearrangement uses TRBV6-6 and TRBJ2-5, with 8 bases identical to TRBD1. Germline lookup yields CDR1 MNHNY and CDR2 SVGAGI (reference sequence). Unmatched junction bases numbered 4, after V lost 6 bases and J lost 4 bases. The CDR3 totals 13 residues. CDR3 loop: CASSQDRAETQYF. Here the CDR3 DNA reads TGTGCCAGCAGCCAGGACAGGGCAGAGACCCAGTACTTC.

There are a few counts of this clone. The chain links TRBV5-5 to TRBJ2-7, with 10 bases aligning to TRBD2. This CDR3 has 14 residues. CDR1 SGHKS and CDR2 YYEKEE come from the germline V gene (reference sequence). Trimming took 2 bases from V and 4 from J; bases not matched to a gene: 3. This chain's CDR3 is CASSFLTSGYEQYF. CDR3 in DNA: TGTGCCAGCAGCTTCCTGACTAGCGGGTACGAGCAGTACTTC.

The chain recombines TRBV5-5 with TRBJ2-7; D is perhaps TRBD1 (6 bases). The CDR3 spans 15 residues. Germline lookup yields CDR1 SGHKS and CDR2 YYEKEE (reference sequence). V was clipped by 5 bases and J by 2 bases, with 17 bases between them. The CDR3 DNA reads TGTGCCAGCAGACTCCGGGACACGGGAACCTACGAGCAGTACTTC. This codes for CASRLRDTGTYEQYF.

The genes are TRBV5-1 and TRBJ1-2, with D maybe TRBD1 (5 bases). The CDR3 spans 14 residues. Trimming shortened V by 4 bases and J by 6 bases, and 16 bases separated the two germline ends. CDR1 SGHRS and CDR2 YFSETQ come from the germline V gene. The chain's CDR3 is CASSDLRAGDGYTF. CDR3 DNA: TGCGCCAGCAGCGACCTTCGGGCGGGGGATGGCTACACCTTC.

This clone showed up just a few times. This chain connects TRBV6-1 to TRBJ2-7, with D maybe TRBD2 (6 bases). V lost 6 bases, J lost 0 bases, and 12 bases lay in between. The CDR3 is made up of 14 amino acids. Germline CDR1 reads MNHNS; CDR2 reads SASEGT. CDR3 amino acids: CASSPDGSSYEQYF. CDR3 coding DNA: TGTGCCAGCAGCCCCGACGGGAGCTCCTACGAGCAGTACTTC.

This clone was detected only a few times. V and J are TRBV7-2 and TRBJ1-2; TRBD1 matches at 8 bases. Per germline, CDR1 SGHTA and CDR2 FQGNSA. V shed 2 bases and J 2 bases; nucleotides not matched to a gene: 4. The CDR3 length is 15 residues. This CDR3 is CASSLSGQGNYGYTF. CDR3 in DNA: TGTGCCAGCAGCTTAAGCGGACAGGGAAACTATGGCTACACCTTC.

This sequence joins TRBV7-9 and TRBJ1-2; TRBD1 might be the D (5 bases). Germline CDR1 is SEHNR and CDR2 is FQNEAQ (reference sequence). Trimming removed 4 bases from V and 4 bases from J, with 10 bases in between. This CDR3 spans 13 amino acids. The CDR3 coding sequence is TGTGCCAGCAGCTCAGACGGGGGCTATGGCTACACCTTC. Its translation: CASSSDGGYGYTF.

The CDR3 nucleotides are TGTGCCAGCAGTTATCATCGGGTTGGAACTGAAGCTTTCTTT. Encoded protein: CASSYHRVGTEAFF. The chain links TRBV6-5 to TRBJ1-1; D remains unclear. The CDR3 has 14 residues. Trimming took 3 bases from V and 5 from J, leaving 13 bases between them. Germline CDR1 is MNHEY and CDR2 is SVGAGI.

The chain carries TRBV5-1 and TRBJ2-5; 9 bases agree with TRBD1. This CDR3 has 15 amino acids. The J segment lost 6 bases and the V segment lost 1 base, leaving 7 bases of the junction unmatched. Germline V gives CDR1 SGHRS, CDR2 YFSETQ. The CDR3: CASSLQGQGGQTQYF. As DNA, the CDR3 is TGCGCCAGCAGCTTGCAGGGACAGGGTGGGCAGACCCAGTACTTC.

The count of this clone is one. This chain connects TRBV3-1 (or the pseudogene TRBV3-2) to TRBJ2-2; TRBD2 agrees at 10 bases. The CDR3 extends over 15 amino acids. CDR1 and CDR2 from the germline V gene are LGHDT and YNNKEL (reference sequence). J gave up 6 bases and V 6 bases, and 7 bases lay outside the gene matches. The CDR3 DNA follows: TGTGCCAGCAGGGAACCAAGCGGGAGGGCCGGGGAGCTGTTTTTT. Translation gives CASREPSGRAGELFF.

Only one count was recorded for this clone. The rearrangement uses TRBV7-9 and TRBJ1-1, with D perhaps TRBD1 (5 bases). The CDR3 contains 15 residues. CDR1 is SEHNR, CDR2 FQNEAQ, per germline (reference sequence). V gave up 3 bases and J gave up 0 bases, with 11 bases separating them. Written as DNA, the CDR3 is TGTGCCAGCAGCTTTGTAAGGGGCATGAACACTGAAGCTTTCTTT. This sequence encodes CASSFVRGMNTEAFF.

The chain links TRBV11-2 to TRBJ1-2; 7 bases align to TRBD1. CDR1 and CDR2 from the germline V gene are SGHAT and FQNNGV. The V gene end was trimmed by 5 bases and the J gene end by 2 bases; junction bases not matched to a gene: 8. The CDR3 is 15 residues long. In nucleotides, the CDR3 is TGTGCCAGCAGCCCCCTGAGGGGACAGAACTATGGCTACACCTTC. Protein product: CASSPLRGQNYGYTF.

There are a few counts of this clone. The chain has TRBV28 and TRBJ2-7; 13 bases match TRBD2. Trimming took 4 bases from V and 4 from J; bases not matched to a gene: 13. Germline V gene data show CDR1 as MDHEN and CDR2 as SYDVKM. This CDR3 comprises 18 residues. CDR3 amino acids: CASSSGLAGDLAGYEQYF. CDR3 DNA: TGTGCCAGCAGTTCAGGACTAGCGGGAGATTTGGCAGGGTACGAGCAGTACTTC.

This rearrangement joins TRBV28 to TRBJ1-1, with D possibly matching TRBD1 (5 bases). This CDR3 contains 14 residues. Germline V gives CDR1 MDHEN, CDR2 SYDVKM. Deletions cut 7 bases from V and 3 bases from J, with 15 bases between. The DNA for the CDR3 is TGTGCCAGCAATAATCTCGGGGGGGACACTGAAGCTTTCTTT. Translating gives CASNNLGGDTEAFF.

This sequence joins TRBV30 and TRBJ2-7, with no clear D. In germline, CDR1 is GTSNPN, CDR2 SVGIG (reference sequence). Trimming took 1 base from V and 7 from J, leaving 8 bases between them. The CDR3 consists of 11 residues. The CDR3 bases are TGTGCCTGGAGTGGCCTAGATGAGCAGTACTTC. This sequence encodes CAWSGLDEQYF. The full variable domain, its missing parts supplied by reference TRBV30 and TRBJ2-7, is SQTIHQWPATLVQPVGSPLSLECTVEGTSNPNLYWYRQAAGRGLQLLFYSVGIGQISSEVPQNLSASRPQDRQFILSSKKLLLSDSGFYLCAWSGLDEQYFGPGTRLTVT.

J is TRBJ2-1 and V is TRBV28; TRBD2 matches at 12 bases. Germline V gives CDR1 MDHEN, CDR2 SYDVKM. CDR3 length: 15 residues. J lost 5 bases, V lost 6 bases, and 5 bases had no gene match. As DNA, the CDR3 is TGTGCCAGCAGGGGACTAGCGGGTGTCCACAATGAGCAGTTCTTC. It yields the protein CASRGLAGVHNEQFF.